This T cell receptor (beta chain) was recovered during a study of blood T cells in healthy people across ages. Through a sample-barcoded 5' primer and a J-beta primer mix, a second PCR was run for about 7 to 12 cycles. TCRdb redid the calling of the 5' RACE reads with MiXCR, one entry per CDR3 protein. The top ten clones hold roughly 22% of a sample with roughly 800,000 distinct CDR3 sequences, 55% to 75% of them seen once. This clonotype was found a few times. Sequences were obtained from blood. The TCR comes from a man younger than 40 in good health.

The CDR3 nucleotides are TGTGCCAGCAGTCTAAGGCGGGTAACGTTCCAAGAGACCCAGTACTTC. Translating gives CASSLRRVTFQETQYF. The V and J genes are TRBV6-6 and TRBJ2-5, with D possibly TRBD2 on 5 matching bases. With 5 bases removed from V and 1 base from J, the gap between germline ends came to 17 bases. CDR3 length: 16 amino acids. Per the germline V gene, CDR1 is MNHNY and CDR2 is SVGAGI (reference sequence).